A selection of T cell receptor beta chains follows, all from one sample in a study of memory CD4+ T cells and cytomegalovirus serostatus. The table came from immunoSEQ multiplex PCR; TCRdb's copy has only in-frame clones and leaves some out. The sample holds some 67,000 clones, about 78% seen once. Specimen: memory CD4+ T cells from blood. These receptors were obtained from an adult in good health and CMV-seropositive. Each CDR3 is given with its conserved first and last residue. The D gene is left open where the match is weak. Clone size is given for some rows only: seen once, a few or many times, or a class if the clone is expanded.

TRBJ2-2 TRBV7-3 - - TGTGCCAGCAGCTCATCACTAGGCACCGGGGAGCTGTTTTTT CASSSSLGTGELFF
TRBJ2-2 TRBV2 - TRBD1 TGTGCCAGCAGTATGGACAGGGGCCTCGGTGAGCTGTTTTTT CASSMDRGLGELFF
TRBJ2-3 TRBV5-1 - - TGCGCCAGCAGCTTATCGACTAGCACAGATACGCAGTATTTT CASSLSTSTDTQYF
TRBJ1-2 TRBV28 - TRBD1 TGTGCCAGCAGTTTCCCCCCTTGGGACAGGGGGAACTATGGCTACACCTTC CASSFPPWDRGNYGYTF
TRBJ1-1 TRBV6-1 - - TGTGCCAGCAACCCGACAGGGAACACTGAAGCTTTCTTT CASNPTGNTEAFF
TRBJ2-2 TRBV18 - - TGTGCCAGCTCACCTGTCCAGAACACCGGGGAGCTGTTTTTT CASSPVQNTGELFF
TRBJ1-1 TRBV11-2 - - TGTGCCAGCAGCTTTCCGACAGGTCTCGGGCACACTGAAGCTTTCTTT CASSFPTGLGHTEAFF
TRBJ2-6 TRBV2 - - TGTGCCAGCAGTGAAGCGCTAGGGTCAGGGGCCAACGTCCTGACTTTC CASSEALGSGANVLTF
TRBJ2-3 TRBV11-3 - TRBD1 TGTGCCAGCAGCGAGGGGGCGCGGGATACGCAGTATTTT CASSEGARDTQYF
TRBJ1-1 TRBV28 - - TGTGCCAGCAGCCGAACACAGGCGAACACTGAAGCTTTCTTT CASSRTQANTEAFF
TRBJ1-3 TRBV7-2 - - TGTGCCAGCAGCCCACAGTTCTCTGGAAACACCATATATTTT CASSPQFSGNTIYF
TRBJ1-6 TRBV6-6 few - TGTGCCAGCAGTTACTTGGGGAGTTCACCCCTCCACTTT CASSYLGSSPLHF
TRBJ1-5 TRBV30 few TRBD1 TGTGCCTGGAGTGTACGAGGTCAGGGGGTGGGCAATCAGCCCCAGCATTTT CAWSVRGQGVGNQPQHF
TRBJ1-2 TRBV9 few - TGTGCCAGCAGCGTAGAGGTTAACTATGGCTACACCTTC CASSVEVNYGYTF
TRBJ2-2 TRBV19 once - TGTGCCAGTAGTGGGCGTACAGGAGACACCGGGGAGCTGTTTTTT CASSGRTGDTGELFF
TRBJ1-1 TRBV7-2 - - TGTGCCAGCAGCTTTAAACTGATGAACACTGAAGCTTTCTTT CASSFKLMNTEAFF
TRBJ2-3 TRBV28 once - TGTGCCAGCAGCCCCCGTGGGGCAGATACGCAGTATTTT CASSPRGADTQYF
TRBJ2-5 TRBV5-4 - TRBD1 TGTGCCAGCAGCGCCCGACAGGGCGAAGGGGAAGAGACCCAGTACTTC CASSARQGEGEETQYF
TRBJ2-2 TRBV6-1 few TRBD2 TGTGCCAGCCGGACTAGCGGGAACACCGGGGAGCTGTTTTTT CASRTSGNTGELFF
TRBJ2-3 TRBV20-1 - TRBD2 TGCAGTGCTTCGGGGGGGGGTACGCAGTATTTT CSASGGGTQYF
TRBJ1-1 TRBV4-2 - - TGTGCCAGCAGCCAAGATGGGCAGGGCACTGAAGCTTTCTTT CASSQDGQGTEAFF
TRBJ2-7 TRBV11-2 - TRBD1 TGTGCCAGCAGTCCTGTATGGCGGGACAGGGGATCGTCCTACGAGCAGTACTTC CASSPVWRDRGSSYEQYF
TRBJ1-2 TRBV2 once - TGTGCCAGCAGTGGGACAAGAGCTAACTATGGCTACACCTTC CASSGTRANYGYTF
TRBJ1-6 TRBV2 - - TGTGCCAGCAGTGAAGAGGGGGGGTGGTCCTATAATTCACCCCTCCACTTT CASSEEGGWSYNSPLHF
TRBJ2-3 TRBV7-7 - - TGTGCCAGCAGCCCAGCCGGCTACACAGATACGCAGTATTTT CASSPAGYTDTQYF
TRBJ2-2 TRBV6-1 - TRBD1 TGTGCCAGCAGTGGGTTGGAAGGGACAGGGGGCAGGACCGGGGAGCTGTTTTTT CASSGLEGTGGRTGELFF
TRBJ2-5 TRBV10-2 - - TGCGCCAGCAGTGTTGGAGCCAGGGAGACCCAGTACTTC CASSVGARETQYF
TRBJ1-2 TRBV12-1 - - TGTGCCAGCAGCTTTGCGAGACAGGGGGCCGATGGCTACACCTTC CASSFARQGADGYTF
TRBJ2-3 TRBV4-1 once TRBD2 TGCGCCAGCAGCCAAGACCAGGTAGCGGGAGGGCCTTGGGCAGATACGCAGTATTTT CASSQDQVAGGPWADTQYF
TRBJ2-5 TRBV15 - - TGTGCCACCAGCTCCCCAAGGGAGACCCAGTACTTC CATSSPRETQYF
TRBJ2-7 TRBV4-1 - TRBD1 TGCGCCAGCAGCCGTGCTCCCGGGACAGAGTCCTACGAGCAGTACTTC CASSRAPGTESYEQYF
TRBJ2-1 TRBV6-5 - - TGTGCCAGCAAAATGGACAGCTACAATGAGCAGTTCTTC CASKMDSYNEQFF
TRBJ1-2 TRBV19 once TRBD1 TGTGCCAGTAGTCCCAGACAGGGGGCCATCTATGGCTACACCTTC CASSPRQGAIYGYTF
TRBJ2-1 TRBV5-4 - - TGTGCCAGCAGCTTGCCGCGGGGTAGGTCTGAGCAGTTCTTC CASSLPRGRSEQFF
TRBJ2-3 TRBV4-1 - TRBD1 TGCGCCAGCAGTTTACAGGGGCTTTACACAGATACGCAGTATTTT CASSLQGLYTDTQYF
TRBJ2-7 TRBV4-1 few TRBD1 TGCGCCAGCAGCCAAGCAGGGGGCCTCATGGACGAGCAGTACTTC CASSQAGGLMDEQYF
TRBJ2-5 TRBV11-2 once - TGTGCCAGCAGCCAGGGGGAGACCCAGTACTTC CASSQGETQYF
TRBJ2-6 TRBV9 few - TGTGCCAGCAGCGTAGAGGGTACTGGGGCCAACGTCCTGACTTTC CASSVEGTGANVLTF
TRBJ1-6 TRBV7-3 - - TGTGCCAGCAGCTTGGGGGCGGGTTCACCCCTCCACTTT CASSLGAGSPLHF
TRBJ1-1 TRBV5-5 - TRBD1 TGTGCCAGCAGCTTGAGACAGGGCTACACTGAAGCTTTCTTT CASSLRQGYTEAFF
TRBJ2-7 TRBV5-1 - - TGCGCCAGCAGCTTACCGGACTCTCCCTACGAGCAGTACTTC CASSLPDSPYEQYF
TRBJ2-7 TRBV19 - TRBD1 TGTGCCAGTAGGAGGACAGGGGGCTCCTACGAGCAGTACTTC CASRRTGGSYEQYF
TRBJ2-7 TRBV5-1 few - TGCGCCAGCAGCTTGGGGTTCGAGGGCCCGAGCTCCTACGAGCAGTACTTC CASSLGFEGPSSYEQYF
TRBJ2-1 TRBV20-1 - - TGCAGTGCTATGTCGAACAATGAGCAGTTCTTC CSAMSNNEQFF
TRBJ2-3 TRBV5-1 - TRBD2 TGCGCCAGCAGCATACCGGGACTAGCGGGAGATACGCAGTATTTT CASSIPGLAGDTQYF
TRBJ1-4 TRBV5-5 - - TGTGCCAGCAGCTTGGCGGGAGGGTCCGATGAAAAACTGTTTTTT CASSLAGGSDEKLFF
TRBJ2-2 TRBV15 - TRBD1 TGTGCCACCAGCAGAGATCGAGGGACAGAGAACACCGGGGAGCTGTTTTTT CATSRDRGTENTGELFF
TRBJ1-4 TRBV10-3 - - TGTGCCATCAGTGAGTCGGGGGCAGGGCATAATGAAAAACTGTTTTTT CAISESGAGHNEKLFF
TRBJ2-7 TRBV6-6 - TRBD2 TGTGCCTGTCGCGGGAGGGTCAGCTCCTACGAGCAGTACTTC CACRGRVSSYEQYF
TRBJ1-1 TRBV29-1 - TRBD1 TGCAGCGCCAAGGACAGGCAGAACACTGAAGCTTTCTTT CSAKDRQNTEAFF
TRBJ2-5 TRBV7-8 few - TGTGCCAGCAGCCCACACTTAGAGACCCAGTACTTC CASSPHLETQYF
TRBJ2-7 TRBV6-6 - - TGTGCCAGCCGGTCGTGGGCAAGCTCCTACGAGCAGTACTTC CASRSWASSYEQYF
TRBJ1-4 TRBV5-1 - TRBD1 TGCGCCAGCAGACAGACAGGGGGAACTAATGAAAAACTGTTTTTT CASRQTGGTNEKLFF
TRBJ1-5 TRBV4-2 once TRBD1 TGTGCCAGCAGCCAAGTTGTCGGCCTGGGACAGGGGAAAAGTCAGCCCCAGCATTTT CASSQVVGLGQGKSQPQHF
TRBJ2-1 TRBV5-1 - - TGCGCCAGCAGGTCCTCGGTAAATAGTGAGCAGTTCTTC CASRSSVNSEQFF
TRBJ1-2 TRBV6-1 - TRBD1 TGTGCCAGCAGCATTGACAGGGGGCTTCGTGGCTACACCTTC CASSIDRGLRGYTF
TRBJ2-3 TRBV18 - TRBD2 TGTGCCAGCTCACCGTTGGGACTAGCCCTCACAGATACGCAGTATTTT CASSPLGLALTDTQYF
TRBJ1-5 TRBV7-8 - - TGTGCCAGCAGCTTAGCCGGACAGAGCAATCAGCCCCAGCATTTT CASSLAGQSNQPQHF
TRBJ2-7 TRBV19 once - TGTGCCAGTAGTACAGAACCGGGACTCAGGGCCGAGCAGTACTTC CASSTEPGLRAEQYF
TRBJ2-1 TRBV5-1 once - TGCGCCAGCAGCCCGGGTACTGGGTCCTACAATGAGCAGTTCTTC CASSPGTGSYNEQFF